The 21 T cell receptor beta chains listed next were all sequenced from one sample in a study of immune cell composition in non-small cell lung cancer. Measured with immunoSEQ multiplex PCR; TCRdb has only the in-frame clones, and not every one. In the table there are about 3,200 clones, roughly 74% of which are singletons. The sequencing input was lung tumor tissue. These receptors were collected from a human donor with non-small cell lung cancer.

The chain couples TRBV20-1 to TRBJ2-1; tentative D call: TRBD2 (6 bases). V lost 3 bases and J 6 bases, leaving 6 bases between the germline ends. Germline CDR1 reads DFQATT; CDR2 reads SNEGSKA (reference sequence). The CDR3 is 11 residues long. The CDR3 loop is CSASGGNEQFF. The DNA for the CDR3 is TGCAGTGCTAGCGGGGGCAATGAGCAGTTCTTC.

The chain links TRBV19 to TRBJ2-5, with 8 bases that match TRBD1. Germline loops: CDR1 LNHDA, CDR2 SQIVND (reference sequence). This CDR3 region has 13 residues. The V gene end was trimmed by 4 bases and the J gene end by 5 bases; junction bases not matched to a gene: 3. In DNA, the CDR3 is TGTGCCAGTAGTACGACAGGGGTTGAGACCCAGTACTTC. Translating gives CASSTTGVETQYF. Supplemented by reference TRBV19 and TRBJ2-5, the full variable domain reads DGGITQSPKYLFRKEGQNVTLSCEQNLNHDAMYWYRQDPGQGLRLIYYSQIVNDFQKGDIAEGYSVSREKKESFPLTVTSAQKNPTAFYLCASSTTGVETQYFGPGTRLLVL.

The chain employs TRBV11-3 and TRBJ2-1, with 10 bases that match TRBD1. Germline V lookup: CDR1 SGHNT, CDR2 YENEEA. The V segment lost 3 bases and the J segment 6 bases; nucleotides outside the gene matches: 2. This CDR3 has 14 residues. The CDR3 region is CASSFGTGVNEQFF. For the CDR3, the DNA is TGTGCCAGCAGCTTTGGGACAGGGGTCAATGAGCAGTTCTTC.

The V and J genes are TRBV2 and TRBJ2-1; D unresolved. Germline V gives CDR1 SNHLY, CDR2 FYNNEI. Trimming removed 3 bases from V and 12 bases from J, with 6 bases in between. CDR3 length: 10 amino acids. The CDR3 sequence is CASSELAQFF. CDR3 nucleotide sequence: TGTGCCAGCAGTGAGTTAGCGCAGTTCTTC.

This chain links TRBV7-9 with TRBJ1-6; perhaps TRBD1 as D (6 bases). CDR1 is SEHNR, CDR2 FQNEAQ, per germline (reference sequence). V shed 1 base and J shed 7 bases, with 8 bases lying between them. The CDR3 covers 14 residues. The CDR3 sequence is CASSLVTGNSPLHF. The CDR3, as DNA: TGTGCCAGCAGCTTAGTCACAGGGAATTCACCCCTCCACTTT.

The rearrangement uses TRBV2 and TRBJ1-3; no firm D call. The length of the CDR3 is 15 residues. Germline loops: CDR1 SNHLY, CDR2 FYNNEI. V was clipped by 6 bases and J by 0 bases, with 12 bases between them. The CDR3 sequence is CASSRGFDSGNTIYF. DNA of the CDR3: TGTGCCAGCAGCCGGGGTTTCGACTCTGGAAACACCATATATTTT.

This clone was seen a few times. The chain links TRBV2 to TRBJ2-7; tentative D call: TRBD2 (6 bases). V lost 1 base, J lost 7 bases, and 17 bases lay in between. The germline V gene encodes CDR1 SNHLY and CDR2 FYNNEI. This CDR3 has 15 residues. The CDR3 bases are TGTGCCAGCAGTGAAGGGGACTCCCGGAGTCGTGAGCAGTACTTC. This encodes CASSEGDSRSREQYF.

The chain employs TRBV19 and TRBJ2-2; unclear D gene. Trimming took 4 bases from V and 5 from J, leaving 11 bases between them. The CDR3 consists of 14 residues. Germline CDR1 is LNHDA and CDR2 is SQIVND (reference sequence). CDR3 sequence reads: CASSRPIATGELFF. The DNA for the CDR3 is TGTGCCAGTAGTAGACCTATAGCAACCGGGGAGCTGTTTTTT.

The chain employs TRBV19 and TRBJ2-1; 10 bases are shared with TRBD2. The germline V gene has CDR1 LNHDA and CDR2 SQIVND (reference sequence). The V segment lost 3 bases and the J segment 6 bases; nucleotides outside the gene matches: 5. The CDR3 has 15 amino acids. CDR3 DNA sequence: TGTGCCAGTAGTATGAGGACTAGCGGACTCAATGAGCAGTTCTTC. Encoded protein: CASSMRTSGLNEQFF.

The DNA of the CDR3 is TGTGCCGGTCTAAGACAGGGGGACACTGAAGCTTTCTTT. It encodes CAGLRQGDTEAFF. This chain uses TRBV6-1 with TRBJ1-1; 9 bases map to TRBD1. In germline, CDR1 is MNHNS, CDR2 SASEGT. The CDR3 is made up of 13 amino acids. V was clipped by 11 bases and J by 3 bases; unmatched bases: 7.

The V and J genes are TRBV28 and TRBJ1-2, with a weak D call TRBD1 (6 bases). Germline V gene lookup returns CDR1 MDHEN and CDR2 SYDVKM. The CDR3 consists of 14 residues. Between the trimmed V and J ends, which lost 8 bases and 1 base, there was a span of 14 bases. The CDR3 reads CASGGGSFNYGYTF. The CDR3 DNA sequence: TGTGCCAGCGGGGGGGGCAGTTTTAACTATGGCTACACCTTC.

This clone occurred a few times. CDR3 sequence: CASEGNIQYF. The CDR3 region has the DNA TGTGCCTCTGAGGGTAACATTCAGTACTTC. The chain carries TRBV19 and TRBJ2-4, with D possibly matching TRBD2 (5 bases). Germline V gives CDR1 LNHDA, CDR2 SQIVND (reference sequence). The CDR3 has 10 amino acids. Trimming stripped 11 bases from V and 7 bases from J, with 9 bases between.

The chain carries TRBV4-2 and TRBJ2-6, with 10 positions matching TRBD2. From germline, CDR1 is LGHNA and CDR2 YNFKEQ. V shed 0 bases and J 0 bases; nucleotides not matched to a gene: 5. This CDR3 is 19 amino acids long. The CDR3 coding sequence is TGTGCCAGCAGCCAAGATCGACTAGCGGGTATCTCTGGGGCCAACGTCCTGACTTTC. It specifies CASSQDRLAGISGANVLTF.

This chain connects TRBV5-4 to TRBJ1-2, with D unresolved. The CDR3 sequence is 15 residues long. V lost 0 bases and J lost 1, with 10 bases in between. Germline loops: CDR1 SGHNT, CDR2 YYREEE (reference sequence). The CDR3 region has the DNA TGTGCCAGCAGCTTGGGCTTAGACAATAACTATGGCTACACCTTC. Protein sequence: CASSLGLDNNYGYTF.

This rearrangement joins TRBV7-2 to TRBJ1-1; 7 nucleotides match TRBD1. Per germline, CDR1 SGHTA and CDR2 FQGNSA. After removal of 5 bases from V and 3 bases from J, the junction contained 6 bases not matched to a gene. CDR3 size: 14 residues. DNA for the CDR3: TGTGCCAGCAGCATGACACAGGGGTACACTGAAGCTTTCTTT. Amino acids: CASSMTQGYTEAFF.

The chain is built from TRBV5-4 and TRBJ2-5; D is possibly TRBD1 (6 bases). CDR3 length: 15 residues. Per the germline V gene, CDR1 is SGHNT and CDR2 is YYREEE (reference sequence). V lost 1 base, J lost 0 bases, and 10 bases lay in between. The CDR3 DNA reads as TGTGCCAGCAGCTTGTATCCAGGGGACCAAGAGACCCAGTACTTC. As protein: CASSLYPGDQETQYF. Together with reference TRBV5-4 and TRBJ2-5, the CDR3 gives the full variable domain: ETGVTQSPTHLIKTRGQQVTLRCSSQSGHNTVSWYQQALGQGPQFIFQYYREEENGRGNFPPRFSGLQFPNYSSELNVNALELDDSALYLCASSLYPGDQETQYFGPGTRLLVL.

The chain is built from TRBV5-1 and TRBJ2-5, with TRBD2 matching 8 bases. Per germline, CDR1 SGHRS and CDR2 YFSETQ. The CDR3 is made up of 14 amino acids. Trimming took 6 bases from V and 7 from J; bases not matched to a gene: 11. For the CDR3, the DNA is TGCGCCAGCATCGAGGGATCTCGGGGGGGGACCCAGTACTTC. It codes for CASIEGSRGGTQYF.

V gene TRBV5-5 combines with J gene TRBJ2-5; D is possibly TRBD1 (6 bases). V shed 0 bases and J shed 5 bases, with 11 bases lying between them. The CDR3 consists of 14 residues. Germline V gene data show CDR1 as SGHKS and CDR2 as YYEKEE (reference sequence). The CDR3: CASSLGGPGETQYF. DNA for the CDR3: TGTGCCAGCAGCTTGGGGGGGCCCGGGGAGACCCAGTACTTC.

The chain is built from TRBV5-1 and TRBJ2-3; 16 bases are a match to TRBD2. Germline V gene data show CDR1 as SGHRS and CDR2 as YFSETQ. V shed 8 bases and J 4 bases; nucleotides not matched to a gene: 10. The CDR3 consists of 17 residues. CDR3 coding DNA: TGCGCCAGTCTAGCCTTGGGACTAGCGGGAGGGGCAGATACGCAGTATTTT. Translation: CASLALGLAGGADTQYF.

CDR3 in DNA: TGTGCCTGGAGGGGCCCGGCTGAAGCTTTCTTT. Protein sequence: CAWRGPAEAFF. The V call is TRBV30, the J call TRBJ1-1; no definite D call. V gave up 3 bases and J gave up 6 bases, with 8 bases separating them. The CDR3 has 11 residues. CDR1 GTSNPN and CDR2 SVGIG come from the germline V gene (reference sequence).

The rearrangement links TRBV19 to TRBJ2-5, with D perhaps TRBD1 (6 bases). V lost 5 bases to trimming and J lost 0 bases, with 10 bases between them. Per germline, CDR1 LNHDA and CDR2 SQIVND (reference sequence). CDR3 length: 14 amino acids. The CDR3 nucleotides read TGTGCCAGTAGTCCTGGGACAAACCAAGAGACCCAGTACTTC. As protein: CASSPGTNQETQYF.